The 14 T cell receptor beta chains listed next were all sequenced from one sample in a study of T cell clonality in common variable immunodeficiency. Sequencing used immunoSEQ multiplex PCR; TCRdb keeps in-frame clones, though not all of them. The specimen has around 57,000 clones, none found just once. The sample taken for sequencing was peripheral blood mononuclear cells. The receptor set was obtained from a person between 18 and 75 years old in good health.

This clone was found a few times. The DNA ends 3 residues before the CDR3 does, and the rest of the CDR3 is filled in from the germline J gene. The chain is built from TRBV4-2 and TRBJ2-5, with a possible D match to TRBD2 (6 bases). The V end was cut by 1 base, the J end by 5 bases, with 14 bases between. This CDR3 is 15 amino acids long. CDR1 and CDR2 (germline): LGHNA, YNFKEQ. The CDR3 DNA, read in part, is TGTGCCAGCAGCCAAGCGCTAGCGTGGGGGGAGACC. Its translation: CASSQALAWGET. In full, the CDR3 is CASSQALAWGETQYF.

Ten or more counts support this clone. From the germline J gene comes the end of the CDR3, since the read stops 3 residues before it. The chain has TRBV7-9 and TRBJ2-3; D gene uncertain. In germline, CDR1 is SEHNR, CDR2 FQNEAQ (reference sequence). The CDR3 consists of 15 residues. The germline V and J ends were trimmed by 7 bases and 3 bases, with 17 bases remaining between them. CDR3 protein: CASTPTSYKTDTQYF. The part of the CDR3 DNA that was read is TGTGCCAGCACTCCGACAAGCTACAAAACAGATACG. The complete variable domain, with remaining parts taken from reference TRBV7-9 and TRBJ2-3, reads DTGVSQNPRHKITKRGQNVTFRCDPISEHNRLYWYRQTLGQGPEFLTYFQNEAQLEKSRLLSDRFSAERPKGSFSTLEIQRTEQGDSAMYLCASTPTSYKTDTQYFGPGTRLTVL.

This clone was counted ten times or more. The read finishes 3 residues shy of the CDR3 end, and the germline J gene is used to complete it. This chain joins TRBV30 and TRBJ1-5, with a weak D call TRBD1 (6 bases). Per germline, CDR1 GTSNPN and CDR2 SVGIG (reference sequence). The length of the CDR3 is 15 residues. V lost 0 bases and J lost 4, with 13 bases in between. The CDR3: CAWSVGSGANQPQHF. The CDR3 DNA, read in part, is TGTGCCTGGAGTGTTGGGTCAGGGGCGAATCAGCCC. Using reference TRBV30 and TRBJ1-5 for the parts outside the CDR3, the full variable domain is SQTIHQWPATLVQPVGSPLSLECTVEGTSNPNLYWYRQAAGRGLQLLFYSVGIGQISSEVPQNLSASRPQDRQFILSSKKLLLSDSGFYLCAWSVGSGANQPQHFGDGTRLSIL.

In its sample, this clone was seen many times. Read sequence stops 3 residues before the CDR3 end, and the germline J gene provides the missing end. The chain joins TRBV30 to TRBJ1-2; D is undetermined. The germline V gene has CDR1 GTSNPN and CDR2 SVGIG (reference sequence). V was shortened by 7 bases and J by 6 bases, with 15 bases between the two germline ends. CDR3 size: 12 residues. The sequenced part of the CDR3 DNA is TGTGCCTCCCCCGGGGTTCCGGATGGC. Amino acids: CASPGVPDG. The whole CDR3 reads CASPGVPDGYTF.

This clone was picked up many times. The CDR3 end falls 3 residues outside the read, so it is completed with the germline J gene. The genes are TRBV10-3 and TRBJ2-1; D gene ambiguous. V lost 4 bases and J lost 6, with 13 bases in between. CDR1 is ENHRY and CDR2 is SYGVKD in the germline V gene. The CDR3 spans 14 residues. Incomplete CDR3 DNA: TGTGCCATCAGTGGGCCTGAACTACCCAATGAG. Its protein product is CAISGPELPNE. The full CDR3 sequence reads CAISGPELPNEQFF.

A remark on this clone: The missing CDR3 end, 3 residues past where the read stops, is filled in from the germline J gene. The gene calls are TRBV7-6 and TRBJ1-2; weak D call: TRBD1 (6 bases). CDR3 length: 14 amino acids. CDR1 is SGHVS, CDR2 FNYEAQ, per germline. The sequenced part of the CDR3 DNA is TGTGCCAGCAGCTTTTCCAGGGGTGCAGATACC. Translated, it gives CASSFSRGADT. The entire CDR3 sequence reads CASSFSRGADTYTF.

This clone has at least ten counts. The read is 3 residues too short to cover the CDR3 end, so that end is filled in from the germline J gene. The chain links TRBV19 to TRBJ2-1; maybe TRBD2 (7 bases). Trimming shortened V by 1 base and J by 6 bases, and 16 bases separated the two germline ends. The CDR3 is made up of 16 amino acids. Germline assignment: CDR1 LNHDA and CDR2 SQIVND (reference sequence). The CDR3 spells CASSIVLGEGVNEQFF. The sequenced part of the CDR3 DNA is TGTGCCAGTAGTATAGTATTGGGGGAGGGGGTCAATGAG.

Ten or more counts support this clone. The read ends 3 residues before the CDR3 terminus; that terminus is restored from the germline J gene. The V call is TRBV13, the J call TRBJ2-7; 10 positions agree with TRBD1. Germline V gene data show CDR1 as PRHDT and CDR2 as FYEKMQ (reference sequence). The V segment lost 1 base and the J segment 3 bases; nucleotides outside the gene matches: 6. The CDR3 is 16 residues long. The part of the CDR3 DNA that was read is TGTGCCAGCAGCTTAGACCTCGGGACAGGGGACTACGAG. Its translation is CASSLDLGTGDYE. The full CDR3 protein reads CASSLDLGTGDYEQYF.

This clone occurred many times. The read falls 3 residues short of the CDR3 end, and the missing part is taken from the germline J gene. V usage is TRBV6-2 or TRBV6-3 and J usage is TRBJ1-1; 11 nucleotides line up with TRBD1. The CDR3 sequence is 15 residues long. The germline gives CDR1 MNHEY, CDR2 SVGEGT. V was pared by 5 bases and J by 5 bases, with 7 bases of the junction left unmatched. CDR3 DNA (partial): TGTGCCAGCAGTCTGCTTGGGACAGGGGGGACTGAA. It specifies CASSLLGTGGTE. The whole CDR3 is CASSLLGTGGTEAFF.

This clone was observed a few times. The read ends 3 residues shy of where the CDR3 ends; the end is completed using the germline J gene. V and J are TRBV20-1 and TRBJ2-3; 7 bases fit TRBD1. Germline CDR1 DFQATT, CDR2 SNEGSKA (reference sequence). This CDR3 comprises 16 residues. The part of the CDR3 DNA that was read is TGCAGTGCTAGAGATAGGGGCAGGGGGTACCAAGAGACG. Amino acids: CSARDRGRGYQET. The complete CDR3 reads CSARDRGRGYQETQYF.

This clone was seen ten or more times. The read ends 3 residues before the CDR3 terminus; that terminus is restored from the germline J gene. The V and J genes are TRBV6-4 and TRBJ2-1; TRBD2 matches 9 bases. This CDR3 spans 17 amino acids. Looked up from germline, CDR1 is MRHNA and CDR2 is SNTAGT. V trimming: 1 base; J trimming: 5 bases; junction bases outside the gene matches: 9. The DNA read from the CDR3 is TGTGCCAGCAGTGACTTTCCTATAGCGGGAGAACACAATGAG. Its protein is CASSDFPIAGEHNE. The complete CDR3 reads CASSDFPIAGEHNEQFF.

In this sample, this clone turned up many times. The observed sequence ends 3 residues before the CDR3 terminus, with the missing tail filled in from the germline J gene. The chain combines TRBV7-2 with TRBJ1-5, with D uncertain. The ends were cut back, 5 bases at V and 7 bases at J, with 12 bases in the middle. The CDR3 consists of 13 residues. The germline CDR1 and CDR2 sequences are SGHTA and FQGNSA. The CDR3 spells CASSPMLRQPQHF. CDR3 bases read: TGTGCCAGCAGCCCAATGTTGCGGCAGCCC.

For this clone: From the germline J gene comes the end of the CDR3, since the read stops 3 residues before it. The chain uses TRBV7-2 and TRBJ1-1; possible D gene TRBD1, 6 bases. The V and J ends lost 2 bases and 5 bases respectively, with 12 bases between them. Germline V lookup: CDR1 SGHTA, CDR2 FQGNSA. The CDR3 contains 14 residues. The CDR3 region is CASSLRQGRTEAFF. Partial CDR3 DNA: TGTGCCAGCAGCTTACGTCAGGGGAGGACTGAA. Variable domain in full (rest from reference TRBV7-2 and TRBJ1-1): GAGVSQSPSNKVTEKGKDVELRCDPISGHTALYWYRQSLGQGLEFLIYFQGNSAPDKSGLPSDRFSAERTGGSVSTLTIQRTQQEDSAVYLCASSLRQGRTEAFFGQGTRLTVV.

With regard to this clone: The read ends 3 residues shy of where the CDR3 ends; the end is completed using the germline J gene. The chain recombines TRBV19 with TRBJ1-1; D uncertain. Germline-derived CDR1 and CDR2 are LNHDA and SQIVND (reference sequence). CDR3 size: 11 residues. The CDR3 here is CASSWSVVAFF. The CDR3 bases that were read are TGTGCCAGTAGTTGGTCAGTTGTA.